Below, one T cell receptor (beta chain) is given with its context. Compared with the rest of its sample, this clonotype is hyperexpanded (1% or more). It has no known antigen specificity. No base qualities exist here, and no much larger clone lies one base off it. TCRdb lists the instrument as Illumina MiSeq. The SMARTer RACE cDNA Amplification kit was used to reverse transcribe the RNA, and the TCR beta CDR3 region was then amplified. The RNeasy Mini Kit was used to extract RNA from the sorted cells. Illumina paired-end sequencing was used to sequence the TCR beta amplicons. Under the source paper's analysis protocol: MiXCR, VDJtools and the tcR R package were used for TCR repertoire analysis. The inverse Simpson index served to quantify diversity, and clones were sorted into rare, small, medium or expanded bins based on their proportion of the repertoire. TCRdb's own reprocessing of the public reads used fastp at Q25 and MiXCR and kept productive beta chains. All rows with the same CDR3 protein become a single entry with the most common DNA and genes. These V and J calls derive from TCRdb rather than the authors' analysis. In this sample the table shows approximately 410 distinct CDR3 sequences, about 20% of which occur a single time. The top ten constitute 15% to 20% of the sample.

This sample is part of a study of regulatory T cells after allogeneic stem cell transplantation (dated by TCRdb to between 2017 and 2018). For the wider study: Each patient's group depended on whether acute graft-versus-host disease developed within 100 days after stem cell transplantation. CD4+CD25+CD127- regulatory T cells were obtained from patient PBMCs by means of fluorescence-activated cell sorting. Conventional CD4+ T cells defined as CD4+CD25+/-CD127+ were also sorted and TCR-sequenced for comparison in the study. The regulatory T-cell TCR repertoire after allogeneic stem cell transplantation was compared between patients with and without acute graft-versus-host disease.

What the work shows at the level of the full study, not this receptor alone: The regulatory T-cell TCR repertoire was less diverse and more focused in patients without graft-versus-host disease than in patients with graft-versus-host disease. No regulatory T-cell clones were found to be shared by all patients, and no significant correlation was observed between sorted cell numbers and the inverse Simpson index. Because of the small patient sample size, validation of the findings in a larger cohort was required. In non-GvHD patients, the top 10 regulatory T-cell clones took up a significantly larger share of the repertoire, which suggests expansion of presumably allo-specific protective clones. Diversity of the conventional CD4+ T-cell repertoire was not significantly different between patients with graft-versus-host disease and patients without graft-versus-host disease.

The cysteine opens and the phenylalanine closes a CDR3 of 14 amino acids. Only the CDR3 part of the read is kept: 42 bases, read in frame from the first base. V trim: 1 base; J trim: 2 bases; unmatched bases: 4. The CDR1 and CDR2 encoded by the germline V gene (reference sequence) are DFQATT and SNEGSKA. The sample's time point label, in plain terms: 30 days after allogeneic hematopoietic stem cell transplantation. At 30 days after allogeneic hematopoietic stem cell transplantation, peripheral blood mononuclear cells were collected from the patients. The chain uses TRBV20-1 and TRBJ2-7, and TRBD2 matches 8 of the central bases. The sequences come from sorted CD4+ T cells from blood (whether regulatory or conventional is not recorded), collected 30 days after allogeneic stem cell transplant. The receptor's source is a human patient who had an allogeneic stem cell transplant, so the T cells may come from the graft donor. The DNA reads as follows: TGCAGTGCTAGAGTATCGGGAGGGCCCTACGAGCAGTACTTC. It translates to CSARVSGGPYEQYF.